The T cell receptor beta chain under discussion was sequenced for a study of cytomegalovirus exposure and HLA in healthy donors. Study-level results: Productive rates of about 90% or about 30% were seen for most TCR beta V segments in an earlier analysis. Altogether, about 160 TCR beta chains were recorded as cytomegalovirus-associated. Rarity characterized most TCR sequences, yet some public TCRs appeared in many donors.

The PCR employed 60 Vbeta primers together with 13 Jbeta primers. Sequenced by immunoSEQ multiplex PCR; TCRdb stores in-frame clones only, minus some. Of over 70,000 clones in the sample, 77% were seen once. Notes on this clone: The antigen remains unidentified. A junction end diverges from the germline sequence, so it may reflect a read error.

The germline CDR1 and CDR2 sequences are MGHRA and YSYEKL. The CDR3 totals 15 residues. The chain uses TRBV4-1 and TRBJ1-5, with D perhaps matching TRBD1 (5 bases). The sample was PBMCs. The sequence came from a man aged 50 to 59 in good health and CMV-seropositive. CDR3 protein: CASSQAGTPNQPQHF. The CDR3 coding sequence is TGCGCCAGCAGCCAAGCCGGGACTCCAAATCAACCCCAGCATTTT.